The 21 T cell receptor beta chains listed next were all sequenced from one sample in a study of blood T cell repertoires in COVID-19. Sequencing was performed with immunoSEQ multiplex PCR; in TCRdb, only in-frame clones are kept and a portion is missing. The repertoire holds over 85,000 clones, with roughly 87% as singletons. Sequences were obtained from peripheral blood. The receptors derive from a human donor in a cohort sampled during active COVID-19.

In the case of this clone: In the same sample, other DNA sequences code for this CDR3. The V call is TRBV7-2, the J call TRBJ1-2; 10 bases agree with TRBD1. There are 14 residues in the CDR3. After removal of 1 base from V and 5 bases from J, the junction contained 1 base not matched to a gene. Germline V gene lookup returns CDR1 SGHTA and CDR2 FQGNSA. CDR3 nucleotide sequence: TGTGCCAGCAGCTTAGGGACAGGGGGTTATGGCTACACCTTC. Residues: CASSLGTGGYGYTF.

V gene TRBV19 combines with J gene TRBJ2-2, with D possibly being TRBD2 (6 bases). The V end lost 10 bases, the J end lost 0 bases, and 15 bases lay between the germline ends. The length of the CDR3 is 15 residues. The germline V gene has CDR1 LNHDA and CDR2 SQIVND (reference sequence). The CDR3 here is CATKAGTSNTGELFF. CDR3 DNA sequence: TGTGCCACGAAAGCCGGGACTTCGAACACCGGGGAGCTGTTTTTT.

The CDR3 is CAWRRASAAYEQYF. The CDR3 DNA follows: TGTGCCTGGAGAAGGGCTAGCGCAGCCTACGAGCAGTACTTC. The chain employs TRBV30 and TRBJ2-7, with D tentatively TRBD2 (6 bases). In germline, CDR1 is GTSNPN, CDR2 SVGIG (reference sequence). The CDR3 runs to 14 residues. V was cut by 3 bases and J by 2 bases, with 14 bases left in between.

The chain recombines TRBV21-1 with TRBJ2-5; the tabulated D call, TRBD1, remains unverified against the DNA. TRBV21-1 is shown as a pseudogene. CDR3 length: 14 residues. CDR3 amino acids: CASSSSQTQETQYF. The CDR3 region has the DNA TGTGCCAGCAGCAGTTCCCAGACACAAGAGACCCAGTACTTC.

The chain is built from TRBV11-3 and TRBJ2-1; D is undetermined. Trimming cost V 2 bases and J 5 bases, with 7 bases left between them. The CDR3 extends over 13 amino acids. Germline loops: CDR1 SGHNT, CDR2 YENEEA. The CDR3 is CASSLNQDNEQFF. In nucleotides, the CDR3 is TGTGCCAGCAGCTTAAACCAGGACAATGAGCAGTTCTTC.

The rearrangement uses TRBV10-3 and TRBJ1-1; 9 nucleotides match TRBD1. Trimming removed 5 bases from V and 6 bases from J; junction bases left unmatched: 7. Germline V gene data show CDR1 as ENHRY and CDR2 as SYGVKD. This CDR3 spans 14 amino acids. The CDR3 DNA sequence: TGTGCCATCAGTACACTACAGGGGGCGGCTGAAGCTTTCTTT. It is translated as CAISTLQGAAEAFF.

In its sample, this clone was seen once. The chain combines TRBV5-1 with TRBJ2-3, with 7 bases aligning to TRBD2. Germline V CDR1 and CDR2: SGHRS, YFSETQ. The CDR3 has 16 amino acids. J gave up 0 bases and V 0 bases, and 4 bases lay outside the gene matches. In nucleotides, the CDR3 is TGCGCCAGCAGCTTGGTGCGGGAGTGGAGCACAGATACGCAGTATTTT. Translating it yields CASSLVREWSTDTQYF.

The chain combines TRBV5-1 with TRBJ2-7; the D is unclear. The germline V gene has CDR1 SGHRS and CDR2 YFSETQ. Between the trimmed V and J ends, which lost 0 bases and 6 bases, there was a span of 4 bases. The CDR3 contains 11 residues. DNA for the CDR3: TGCGCCAGCAGCTTGGCCGGCGAGCAGTACTTC. Protein: CASSLAGEQYF.

The V gene is TRBV4-3, the J gene TRBJ2-7; TRBD2 matches 12 bases. Germline trimming cut 2 bases from V and 3 bases from J; bases unmatched to any gene: 14. Germline-derived CDR1 and CDR2 are LGHNA and YSLEER. There are 19 residues in the CDR3. CDR3 loop: CASSQKLLAGGLSNYEQYF. DNA for the CDR3: TGCGCCAGCAGCCAAAAACTTCTAGCGGGAGGGCTCTCTAACTACGAGCAGTACTTC.

The gene calls are TRBV6-1 and TRBJ1-2, with TRBD1 identical over 9 bases. CDR3 size: 15 residues. The trim removed 2 bases at V and 8 bases at J, leaving 9 bases unmatched. Germline lookup yields CDR1 MNHNS and CDR2 SASEGT. The CDR3 reads CASSERGQGYRGYTF. CDR3 nucleotide sequence: TGTGCCAGCAGTGAAAGGGGACAGGGATATCGAGGCTACACCTTC.

This sequence joins TRBV18 and TRBJ1-3, with TRBD1 matching 8 bases. Unmatched junction bases numbered 9, after V lost 2 bases and J lost 0 bases. CDR1 is KGHSH, CDR2 LQKENI, per germline. The CDR3 length is 18 residues. The DNA of the CDR3 is TGTGCCAGCTCACCAACCGGGACAGGATCCCACTCTGGAAACACCATATATTTT. Its protein product is CASSPTGTGSHSGNTIYF.

The gene calls are TRBV4-1 and TRBJ2-3; D uncertain. This CDR3 region has 17 residues. Germline CDR1 reads MGHRA; CDR2 reads YSYEKL. V lost 0 bases, J lost 2 bases, and 15 bases lay in between. The CDR3 sequence is CASSQDWAVSSTDTQYF. In DNA form, the CDR3 reads TGCGCCAGCAGCCAAGATTGGGCAGTCTCTTCCACAGATACGCAGTATTTT.

The CDR3 bases are TGTGCCAGCAGCTCGGGGACAGGGTCTGCAACTAATGAAAAACTGTTTTTT. Protein product: CASSSGTGSATNEKLFF. The rearrangement links TRBV7-9 to TRBJ1-4, with 9 positions matching TRBD1. Unmatched junction bases numbered 6, after V lost 4 bases and J lost 0 bases. CDR3 length: 17 residues. Germline loops: CDR1 SEHNR, CDR2 FQNEAQ (reference sequence).

V usage is TRBV28 and J usage is TRBJ2-7; 7 bases map to TRBD2. The CDR3 extends over 14 amino acids. With 6 bases clipped from V and 3 bases from J, the junction kept 8 bases outside the gene matches. Germline CDR1 is MDHEN and CDR2 is SYDVKM. For the CDR3, the DNA is TGTGCCAGCAGGTCCCCCGGCGGGAGCTACGAGCAGTACTTC. As protein: CASRSPGGSYEQYF.

The chain combines TRBV10-2 with TRBJ1-5, with D perhaps TRBD1 (5 bases). Germline values: CDR1 WSHSY, CDR2 SAAADI. Trimming stripped 2 bases from V and 2 bases from J, with 7 bases between. CDR3 length: 14 amino acids. CDR3 coding DNA: TGCGCCAGCAGTGAGACAGGACGCAATCAGCCCCAGCATTTT. As protein: CASSETGRNQPQHF.

The chain recombines TRBV27 with TRBJ2-7; D is unclear. V dropped 4 bases and J dropped 3 bases, with 7 bases sitting between them. The V gene's germline CDR1 is MNHEY and CDR2 SMNVEV (reference sequence). CDR3 length: 12 amino acids. CDR3 coding DNA: TGTGCCAGCAGTTCCATCAACTACGAGCAGTACTTC. This codes for CASSSINYEQYF.

This clone showed up just once. V and J are TRBV9 and TRBJ2-2; TRBD1 matches at 9 bases. CDR1 is SGDLS, CDR2 YYNGEE, per germline. Trimming cost V 5 bases and J 4 bases; bases outside gene matches: 6. The CDR3 totals 15 residues. This CDR3 is CASRRGQGRTGELFF. The CDR3 region has the DNA TGTGCCAGCAGAAGGGGACAGGGTCGCACCGGGGAGCTGTTTTTT.

The V gene is TRBV5-1, the J gene TRBJ2-3; TRBD2 matches at 14 bases. The germline CDR1 and CDR2 sequences are SGHRS and YFSETQ. This CDR3 contains 18 residues. V lost 3 bases, J lost 3 bases, and 9 bases stayed unmatched. This CDR3 is CASSSGTSGGGSTDTQYF. The CDR3 DNA follows: TGCGCCAGCAGCTCCGGGACTAGCGGGGGCGGGTCGACAGATACGCAGTATTTT.

The chain links TRBV4-3 to TRBJ2-2; D remains ambiguous. CDR3 length: 16 amino acids. Trimming removed 1 base at V and 4 bases at J, with 13 bases between. Per the germline V gene, CDR1 is LGHNA and CDR2 is YSLEER. CDR3 region: CASSQAQSLTTGELFF. The CDR3 bases are TGCGCCAGCAGCCAAGCTCAGTCCCTCACCACCGGGGAGCTGTTTTTT.

This clone was recorded once. V is TRBV6-6 and J is TRBJ1-1; no clear D gene. This CDR3 spans 14 amino acids. Germline V lookup: CDR1 MNHNY, CDR2 SVGAGI (reference sequence). Trimming pared 3 bases from V and 4 bases from J, leaving 12 bases between. This CDR3 reads CASSYKNRGTEAFF. The CDR3 region has the DNA TGTGCCAGCAGTTATAAAAACCGGGGCACTGAAGCTTTCTTT.

V is TRBV12-3 or TRBV12-4 and J is TRBJ2-1; the D gene is possibly TRBD2 (5 bases). V was clipped by 6 bases and J by 8 bases, with 11 bases between them. This CDR3 spans 12 amino acids. As DNA, the CDR3 is TGTGCCAGCAGCAGTAGAGGGCATGAGCAGTTCTTC. This encodes CASSSRGHEQFF.